These T cell receptor beta chains were read from a single sample in a study of T cell responses to AZD1222 COVID-19 vaccine. Data came from immunoSEQ multiplex PCR; TCRdb stores just in-frame clones and leaves some out. The table shows more than 95,000 clones, with 90% occurring only once. The specimen was peripheral blood, collected on day 0 of AZD1222 vaccination. Source of these receptors: an adult in good health. The conserved cysteine and the conserved F or W are not part of the CDR3 here. The D gene is left open where the match is weak. Some rows have no size entry. The others give once, few or many, or a class for an expanded clone.

v_call,d_call,clone_size,j_call,cdr3_aa
TRBV5-1,TRBD2,-,TRBJ2-1,ASSVGGSGNEQF
TRBV5-1,TRBD2,-,TRBJ2-1,ASSPYSGGPYNEQF
TRBV3-1/TRBV3-2,-,-,TRBJ1-2,ASSQDVGGYGYT
TRBV4-2,TRBD1,-,TRBJ1-1,ASSQGDRERDEAF
TRBV5-1,TRBD2,-,TRBJ2-1,ASSKRPTLAGGDNEQF
TRBV4-3,TRBD1,-,TRBJ1-2,ASSQDRVRGSSYGYT
TRBV7-3,TRBD2,-,TRBJ2-7,ASSSSGGAEEQY
TRBV2,TRBD2,once,TRBJ2-1,ASRGGTSGELEF
TRBV6-4,-,-,TRBJ2-1,ASSAWAGGDEQF
TRBV3-1/TRBV3-2,TRBD2,-,TRBJ2-5,ASSQTTSGGAETQY
TRBV7-3,-,-,TRBJ1-1,ASSSGTPREAF
TRBV12-5,-,-,TRBJ2-5,ASGLGQGGETQY
TRBV3-1/TRBV3-2,TRBD2,-,TRBJ2-7,ASSRLAGGVEQY
TRBV10-3,-,-,TRBJ2-1,AISDGRGSSYNEQF
TRBV5-6,-,-,TRBJ2-7,ASSLDAEQY